These 27 T cell receptor beta chains share one sample of origin, sequenced in a study of identical twins. TCRdb redid the calling of the 5' RACE reads with MiXCR, one entry per CDR3 protein. Of 210,000 or so distinct CDR3 sequences in the sample, less than 8% are singletons; the top ten hold about 1.8%. Another study also made use of these data, one on yellow fever vaccine responses in identical twins.

The sequencing sample was made of memory (CD45RO+) T cells sorted from blood. Receptor source: a woman aged 18-29 years in good health.

This clonotype occurred a few times. This chain links TRBV19 with TRBJ2-6, with D perhaps given as TRBD1 or TRBD2 (5 bases each). There are 16 residues in the CDR3. Looked up from germline, CDR1 is LNHDA and CDR2 is SQIVND (reference sequence). Trimming cost V 3 bases and J 1 base, with 10 bases left between them. In DNA form, the CDR3 reads TGTGCCAGTAGTATTTCAGAGGGGTCTGGGGCCAACGTCCTGACTTTC. Translation gives CASSISEGSGANVLTF.

This clonotype has at least ten counts. The chain joins TRBV7-9 to TRBJ1-1, with unresolved D. The CDR3 totals 11 residues. V shed 5 bases and J shed 5 bases, with 6 bases lying between them. CDR1 is SEHNR, CDR2 FQNEAQ, per germline (reference sequence). CDR3 sequence reads: CASSGRTEAFF. The CDR3 DNA sequence: TGTGCCAGCAGCGGTCGGACTGAAGCTTTCTTT.

In its sample, this clonotype was seen a few times. The chain recombines TRBV10-3 with TRBJ1-3; 7 bases align to TRBD1. The CDR3 is 14 amino acids. The ends lost 8 bases at V and 2 bases at J; junction bases unmatched: 6. Germline V lookup: CDR1 ENHRY, CDR2 SYGVKD. CDR3 loop: CAIYEGAPGNTIYF. The CDR3 DNA is TGTGCCATCTACGAGGGGGCGCCTGGAAACACCATATATTTT.

The chain uses TRBV6-1 and TRBJ2-3; 9 bases map to TRBD1. The germline CDR1 and CDR2 sequences are MNHNS and SASEGT. Trimming cost V 5 bases and J 2 bases; bases outside gene matches: 11. This CDR3 contains 17 residues. The DNA of the CDR3 is TGTGCCAGCAGTCGGACAGGGGCGAAGGGCCTCACAGATACGCAGTATTTT. Translating gives CASSRTGAKGLTDTQYF.

The sample holds many counts of this clonotype. The chain is built from TRBV29-1 and TRBJ2-7; D unclear. V was cut by 3 bases and J by 2 bases, with 5 bases left in between. Looked up from germline, CDR1 is SQVTM and CDR2 is ANQGSEA. CDR3 length equals 11 residues. CDR3 residues: CSVEQTYEQYF. CDR3 DNA sequence: TGCAGCGTTGAGCAAACCTACGAGCAGTACTTC.

A few counts support this clonotype. This CDR3 is CASSKRGEANNEQFF. As DNA, the CDR3 is TGTGCCAGCAGCAAGAGGGGGGAGGCGAACAATGAGCAGTTCTTC. V is TRBV5-5 and J is TRBJ2-1; D assignment may be TRBD1 or TRBD2 (6 bases each). Trimming pared 4 bases from V and 5 bases from J, leaving 16 bases between. Germline V gene sequence: CDR1 SGHKS, CDR2 YYEKEE (reference sequence). This CDR3 spans 15 amino acids.

The genes are TRBV6-1 and TRBJ2-1; possibly TRBD1 for D (6 bases). The CDR3 sequence is 17 residues long. CDR1 MNHNS and CDR2 SASEGT come from the germline V gene. V lost 6 bases and J lost 0, with 18 bases in between. DNA for the CDR3: TGTGCCAGCAGGATGACAGGTTTCTGGGACTCCTACAATGAGCAGTTCTTC. Translating gives CASRMTGFWDSYNEQFF.

This clonotype was seen a few times. The chain joins TRBV3-1 to TRBJ2-1; 8 nucleotides line up with TRBD2. The CDR3 is made up of 15 amino acids. Per the germline V gene, CDR1 is LGHDT and CDR2 is YNNKEL (reference sequence). The ends lost 5 bases at V and 5 bases at J; junction bases unmatched: 8. The CDR3: CASSFTGGPHNEQFF. As DNA, the CDR3 is TGTGCCAGCAGCTTTACGGGGGGGCCGCACAATGAGCAGTTCTTC.

The V and J genes are TRBV6-1 and TRBJ2-1; 11 bases match TRBD1. Germline assignment: CDR1 MNHNS and CDR2 SASEGT. J lost 6 bases, V lost 4 bases, and 8 bases had no gene match. This CDR3 has 16 residues. The CDR3 loop is CASSVTGQGARNEQFF. CDR3 nucleotides: TGTGCCAGCAGTGTCACAGGACAGGGGGCGCGCAATGAGCAGTTCTTC.

In this sample, this clonotype turned up a few times. V usage is TRBV5-6 and J usage is TRBJ2-5; 7 nucleotides match TRBD1. V lost 1 base, J lost 3 bases, and 12 bases stayed unmatched. Germline loops: CDR1 SGHDT, CDR2 YYEEEE. The CDR3 runs 17 residues. CDR3 amino acids: CASSLTGERWEKETQYF. The CDR3 DNA reads TGTGCCAGCAGCTTGACAGGGGAAAGGTGGGAAAAAGAGACCCAGTACTTC.

The table lists this clonotype with many counts. V gene TRBV29-1 combines with J gene TRBJ2-5, with D perhaps being TRBD1 or TRBD2 (6 bases each). V was cut by 7 bases and J by 5 bases, with 20 bases left in between. The CDR3 has 14 residues. Germline V gives CDR1 SQVTM, CDR2 ANQGSEA. CDR3 protein: CSAGAGSVGETQYF. The DNA for the CDR3 is TGCAGCGCGGGGGCAGGGAGTGTAGGGGAGACCCAGTACTTC.

This clonotype showed up many times. V gene TRBV20-1 combines with J gene TRBJ1-4; D remains ambiguous. CDR1 is DFQATT, CDR2 SNEGSKA, per germline (reference sequence). CDR3 size: 12 residues. Trimming pared 6 bases from V and 5 bases from J, leaving 10 bases between. In nucleotides, the CDR3 is TGCAGTGCCCGGGTCTCGAATGAAAAACTGTTTTTT. Translation: CSARVSNEKLFF.

The V call is TRBV6-1, the J call TRBJ1-5; 7 bases align to TRBD1. The CDR3 spans 15 residues. The V gene end was trimmed by 4 bases and the J gene end by 1 base; junction bases not matched to a gene: 4. Per germline, CDR1 MNHNS and CDR2 SASEGT. CDR3 coding DNA: TGTGCCAGCAGTGGGGACAGAGGGAGCAATCAGCCCCAGCATTTT. This encodes CASSGDRGSNQPQHF.

The chain links TRBV28 to TRBJ2-5; D call uncertain. CDR1 and CDR2 (germline): MDHEN, SYDVKM. V was trimmed by 2 bases and J by 1 base, leaving 8 bases between them. This CDR3 contains 14 residues. The DNA for the CDR3 is TGTGCCAGCAGTTTAAGCCACCCCCAAGAGACCCAGTACTTC. Protein sequence: CASSLSHPQETQYF.

This clonotype was counted ten times or more. In DNA, the CDR3 is TGCGCCAGCAGCGAAACTAGCGGGAGCTACGAGCAGTACTTC. Amino acids: CASSETSGSYEQYF. The V and J genes are TRBV5-1 and TRBJ2-7, with 11 bases identical to TRBD2. The CDR3 is 14 residues long. The junction had 3 bases not matched to a gene; V was cut back by 4 bases and J by 3 bases. Germline V CDR1 and CDR2: SGHRS, YFSETQ.

The sample holds many counts of this clonotype. The chain couples TRBV4-3 to TRBJ2-3, with TRBD1 matching 11 bases. Germline CDR1 reads LGHNA; CDR2 reads YSLEER. J gave up 1 base and V 5 bases, and 8 bases lay outside the gene matches. This CDR3 has 17 residues. The CDR3 sequence is CASSLGQGGIGTDTQYF. CDR3 coding DNA: TGCGCCAGCAGCTTGGGACAGGGGGGGATAGGCACAGATACGCAGTATTTT.

The rearrangement links TRBV7-3 to TRBJ2-3; D gene uncertain. The CDR3 spans 14 residues. V was trimmed by 2 bases and J by 6 bases, leaving 12 bases between them. Germline CDR1 and CDR2: SGHTA and FQGTGA. CDR3 protein: CASSLVAASDTQYF. CDR3 in DNA: TGTGCCAGCAGCTTAGTCGCGGCGTCTGATACGCAGTATTTT.

This clonotype has a handful of counts. The chain recombines TRBV7-2 with TRBJ1-2; D is uncertain. Germline lookup yields CDR1 SGHTA and CDR2 FQGNSA. The CDR3 consists of 13 residues. Trimming left V 4 bases short and J 8 bases short, with 14 bases between. CDR3 in amino acids: CASSWGSPEGYTF. The CDR3 nucleotides read TGTGCCAGCAGCTGGGGATCCCCCGAGGGCTACACCTTC.

The V call is TRBV20-1, the J call TRBJ2-5; TRBD1 agrees at 8 bases. Germline V gene data show CDR1 as DFQATT and CDR2 as SNEGSKA (reference sequence). The CDR3 contains 16 residues. The trim removed 1 base at V and 4 bases at J, leaving 11 bases unmatched. The CDR3 region is CSARALTGASTETQYF. For the CDR3, the DNA is TGCAGTGCTAGAGCCCTGACAGGGGCCTCGACAGAGACCCAGTACTTC.

This clonotype was observed a handful of times. The chain links TRBV2 to TRBJ2-7; a possible D gene is TRBD1 (6 bases). The V end lost 4 bases, the J end lost 6 bases, and 25 bases lay between the germline ends. CDR1 SNHLY and CDR2 FYNNEI come from the germline V gene. This CDR3 comprises 17 residues. The CDR3: CASSVLGRGSGSAEQYF. The DNA for the CDR3 is TGTGCCAGCAGTGTTCTTGGTAGGGGGTCAGGCTCGGCCGAGCAGTACTTC.

This clonotype was seen at least ten times. The genes are TRBV14 and TRBJ2-1; a possible D gene is TRBD2 (7 bases). Trimming took 3 bases from V and 7 from J, leaving 10 bases between them. This CDR3 region has 13 residues. Germline CDR1 is SGHDN and CDR2 is FVKESK. The CDR3 region is CASSHAGANEQFF. CDR3 in DNA: TGTGCCAGCAGCCACGCGGGGGCGAATGAGCAGTTCTTC.

This clonotype was found a few times. The chain has TRBV6-1 and TRBJ1-6; D not certain. Germline lookup yields CDR1 MNHNS and CDR2 SASEGT. CDR3 size: 13 residues. V shed 2 bases and J shed 10 bases, with 9 bases lying between them. The CDR3 sequence: CASSEFGKSPLHF. In DNA form, the CDR3 reads TGTGCCAGCAGTGAATTTGGGAAGTCACCCCTCCACTTT.

The rearrangement links TRBV7-2 to TRBJ2-7; weak D call: TRBD1 (7 bases). Deletions cut 0 bases from V and 7 bases from J, with 13 bases between. CDR3 size: 14 residues. CDR1 is SGHTA, CDR2 FQGNSA, per germline. CDR3 bases: TGTGCCAGCAGCTTAGCAGGGGGCGCGGGGGAGCAGTACTTC. It encodes CASSLAGGAGEQYF.

The table lists this clonotype with many counts. This chain links TRBV28 with TRBJ2-6; D possibly uses TRBD1 or TRBD2 (6 bases each). The germline CDR1 and CDR2 sequences are MDHEN and SYDVKM. V dropped 2 bases and J dropped 4 bases, with 9 bases sitting between them. This CDR3 region has 15 residues. In nucleotides, the CDR3 is TGTGCCAGCAGTTTAGGGGGGCGCGGGGCCAACGTCCTGACTTTC. Its translation is CASSLGGRGANVLTF.

This rearrangement joins TRBV20-1 to TRBJ1-1; the match to TRBD1 covers 11 bases. The CDR3 sequence is 14 residues long. CDR1 and CDR2 from the germline V gene are DFQATT and SNEGSKA (reference sequence). The CDR3 nucleotides are TGCCGGGGGACAGGGGGAAGGGCGAACACTGAAGCTTTCTTT. It codes for CRGTGGRANTEAFF.

This clonotype was recorded many times. The rearrangement joins TRBV11-2 to TRBJ1-1; D is possibly TRBD1 (5 bases). V lost 5 bases, J lost 6 bases, and 10 bases lay in between. CDR1 is SGHAT, CDR2 FQNNGV, per germline. This CDR3 region has 12 residues. The DNA of the CDR3 is TGTGCCAGCAGCAAGGACATCTCTGAAGCTTTCTTT. Translated: CASSKDISEAFF.

The CDR3: CSALGTGGTFGEQYF. Here the CDR3 DNA reads TGCAGTGCCCTTGGGACAGGGGGTACCTTTGGCGAGCAGTACTTC. This sequence joins TRBV20-1 and TRBJ2-7; 11 bases map to TRBD1. Germline CDR1 is DFQATT and CDR2 is SNEGSKA (reference sequence). This CDR3 is 15 amino acids long. V trimming: 6 bases; J trimming: 6 bases; junction bases outside the gene matches: 13.